This TCR beta chain emerged from a study of cytomegalovirus exposure and HLA in healthy donors. Turning to the study itself: Of all 400 or so donors who were genotyped, roughly 83% belonged to the Caucasian-associated ancestry cluster. Findings and limits, study-wide: Prior analysis indicated that the majority of TCR beta V segments exhibited productivity approximately 87% or approximately 30% of the time.

With regard to this clone: The antigen is unknown.

Primers: 60 Vbeta forward and 13 Jbeta reverse. Clones were read by immunoSEQ multiplex PCR, and TCRdb kept only the in-frame ones, dropping some. The data show 130,000 or so clones, with roughly 82% seen just once and about 3.2% held by the top ten. The CDR3 is 16 residues long. Trimming cost V 5 bases and J 2 bases; bases outside gene matches: 9. Germline V gene sequence: CDR1 PRHDT, CDR2 FYEKMQ (reference sequence). The sequenced material came from PBMCs. This TCR was recovered from a man aged 18 to 29 in good health and CMV-seropositive. The chain uses TRBV13 and TRBJ2-3, with 8 positions matching TRBD2. The CDR3, as DNA: TGTGCCAGCAGCGCCGGGGGGGCGGAGTACACAGATACGCAGTATTTT. It is translated as CASSAGGAEYTDTQYF.